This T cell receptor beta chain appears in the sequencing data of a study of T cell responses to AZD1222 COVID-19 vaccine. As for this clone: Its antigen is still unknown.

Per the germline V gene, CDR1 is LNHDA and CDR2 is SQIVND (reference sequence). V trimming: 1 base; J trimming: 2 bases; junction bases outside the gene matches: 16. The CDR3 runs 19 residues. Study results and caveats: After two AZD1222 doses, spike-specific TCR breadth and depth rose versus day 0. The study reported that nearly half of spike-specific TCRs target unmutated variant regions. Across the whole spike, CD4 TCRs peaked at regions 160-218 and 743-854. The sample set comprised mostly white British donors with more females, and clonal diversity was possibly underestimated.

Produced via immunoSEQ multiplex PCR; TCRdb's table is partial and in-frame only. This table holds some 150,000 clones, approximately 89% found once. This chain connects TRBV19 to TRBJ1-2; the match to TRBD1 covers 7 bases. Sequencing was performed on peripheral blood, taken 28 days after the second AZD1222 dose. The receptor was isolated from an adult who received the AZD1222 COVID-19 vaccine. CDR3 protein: CASSIVRIQTSGQNYGYTF. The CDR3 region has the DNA TGTGCCAGTAGTATAGTTAGGATCCAAACGTCGGGACAGAACTATGGCTACACCTTC.